The clone carrying this T cell receptor (beta chain) was detected only once. This entry is derived from a study of long-term antiretroviral therapy in people with HIV. Sequencing relied on immunoSEQ assay v3.0, run at survey level. Libraries were prepared by immunoSEQ multiplex PCR; TCRdb keeps only in-frame clonotypes and omits some of them. The sample has tens of thousands of clones, around 80% seen once; the top ten hold about 3.4%. Deletions cut 3 bases from V and 9 bases from J, with 3 bases between. The CDR3 is 10 residues long. Germline V gene data show CDR1 as SNHLY and CDR2 as FYNNEI. The source is a woman between 50 and 59 years old with HIV. The sample in question was unsorted PBMCs, obtained 1.9 years after starting antiretroviral therapy. The V and J genes are TRBV2 and TRBJ2-1; D not certain. The CDR3 DNA follows: TGTGCCAGCAGTGAGGGTGAGCAGTTCTTC. Protein product: CASSEGEQFF.